Included here is one TCR beta chain sequence, with context. The data originate from a study of T cell changes during pregnancy in multiple sclerosis. Using immunoSEQ multiplex PCR, the repertoire was profiled, and TCRdb retains in-frame clones only, with some absent. The sample consists of 45,000 to 65,000 clones, approximately 89% of them appearing once. The specimen was peripheral blood, collected after pregnancy. The TCR originated in a female donor in good health, enrolled as a control in a pregnancy study.

The DNA for the CDR3 is TGCGCCAGCAGCTTATCGGGACTAGCGGGCACAGATACGCAGTATTTT. It encodes CASSLSGLAGTDTQYF. The chain carries TRBV5-1 and TRBJ2-3; 11 bases align to TRBD2. The V and J ends lost 2 bases and 1 base, in that order; junction bases with no gene match: 3. The CDR3 has 16 residues. The germline gives CDR1 SGHRS, CDR2 YFSETQ.